Here is one T cell receptor beta chain with its context. Its antigen remains unidentified. This specimen belongs to a study of cytomegalovirus exposure and HLA in healthy donors. Background on the study: Sequencing of about 179 million T cells in an earlier analysis found 95 million to 120 million unique TCR beta sequences.

Study-level points and caveats: Most likely, a cluster of highly shared sequence variants arose as a sequencing artifact. Common viral pathogens seemed to be connected with several of the most significant clusters, according to a later analysis.

This CDR3 has 14 amino acids. The V segment lost 4 bases and the J segment 9 bases; nucleotides outside the gene matches: 7. Germline loops: CDR1 SGHVS, CDR2 FNYEAQ. Both 60 Vbeta primers and 13 Jbeta primers went into the PCR. Profiling relied on immunoSEQ multiplex PCR, and the TCRdb table lists in-frame clones only, not all of them. The table shows around 180,000 clones, with 75% to 85% occurring only once. The chain combines TRBV7-6 with TRBJ1-2, with 11 bases lining up with TRBD1. Sequenced: PBMCs. The origin of this receptor is a man aged 25 to 45 in good health and CMV-seropositive. CDR3 sequence: CASSSGQGEYSYTF. CDR3 in DNA: TGTGCCAGCAGCTCGGGACAGGGGGAATACAGCTACACCTTC.